The clone carrying this T cell receptor (beta chain) appeared many times. Its specificity is not known. This specimen comes from a study of CD8 T cells in ankylosing spondylitis. General observations from the study: From matched ankylosing spondylitis synovial fluid, disease-linked clones were reportedly recovered at significantly enriched levels.

One entry per CDR3 protein, called by TCRdb with MiXCR from the 5' RACE reads. The table has approximately 110,000 distinct CDR3 sequences, around 24% seen once. Sequenced material: synovial fluid, either unsorted or a sorted T cell fraction (not recorded which). The sequence was collected from a male donor with ankylosing spondylitis.

CDR3 sequence: CASSYDRSNEQFF. CDR3 DNA sequence: TGTGCCAGCAGCTATGACAGGAGCAATGAGCAGTTCTTC. V gene TRBV12-3 or TRBV12-4 combines with J gene TRBJ2-1, with D possibly matching TRBD1 (6 bases). The CDR3 loop spans 13 amino acids. The V end lost 6 bases, the J end lost 6 bases, and 12 bases lay between the germline ends.